These T cell receptor beta chains were read from a single sample in a study of blood T cell repertoires in COVID-19. Clones were sequenced by immunoSEQ multiplex PCR, and TCRdb holds only the in-frame ones, with some missing. The sample records about 170,000 clones, around 87% being singletons. Specimen: peripheral blood. Every receptor here comes from a man younger than 30 with active or convalescent COVID-19. Both conserved end residues are part of each CDR3. The order of the fields is J gene, V gene, clone size, CDR3 protein. The listing skips clone size in some rows; elsewhere it reads once, few, many or a size class.

J gene: TRBJ2-3; V gene: TRBV27; clone size: NA; CDR3 protein: CASSEGLAGSTDTQYF
J gene: TRBJ1-1; V gene: TRBV21-1; clone size: NA; CDR3 protein: CATLRRMNTEAFF
J gene: TRBJ1-2; V gene: TRBV6-5; clone size: few; CDR3 protein: CASSPTLTGYGYTF
J gene: TRBJ2-1; V gene: TRBV6-4; clone size: NA; CDR3 protein: CASSRASGGAGNEQFF
J gene: TRBJ2-2; V gene: TRBV11-2; clone size: NA; CDR3 protein: CASSLGARNTGELFF
J gene: TRBJ1-6; V gene: TRBV28; clone size: NA; CDR3 protein: CASSVQGSPSPLHF
J gene: TRBJ1-4; V gene: TRBV7-9; clone size: once; CDR3 protein: CASSNRQGNEKLFF
J gene: TRBJ1-1; V gene: TRBV19; clone size: once; CDR3 protein: CASSSARGRDTEAFF
J gene: TRBJ1-1; V gene: TRBV14; clone size: NA; CDR3 protein: CASSQVKPGVTEAFF
J gene: TRBJ1-6; V gene: TRBV7-2; clone size: NA; CDR3 protein: CASSHTDRRLYNSPLHF
J gene: TRBJ2-1; V gene: TRBV7-8; clone size: NA; CDR3 protein: CASSLGQGASAYNEQFF
J gene: TRBJ1-5; V gene: TRBV19; clone size: NA; CDR3 protein: CASRTPPGFGPQHF
J gene: TRBJ2-7; V gene: TRBV4-3; clone size: NA; CDR3 protein: CASSQELAGAPEQYF
J gene: TRBJ2-1; V gene: TRBV27; clone size: NA; CDR3 protein: CASSSYSGGNEQFF
J gene: TRBJ1-3; V gene: TRBV7-9; clone size: NA; CDR3 protein: CASSLAGLGNTIYF
J gene: TRBJ1-1; V gene: TRBV5-6; clone size: once; CDR3 protein: CASSWRDSDPEAFF
J gene: TRBJ2-3; V gene: TRBV5-1; clone size: NA; CDR3 protein: CASSLTFTSPTDTQYF
J gene: TRBJ2-5; V gene: TRBV7-6; clone size: NA; CDR3 protein: CASSSIRTTSGSWETQYF
J gene: TRBJ2-3; V gene: TRBV4-3; clone size: NA; CDR3 protein: CASSQDPTSGRSQTQYF
J gene: TRBJ2-3; V gene: TRBV7-8; clone size: NA; CDR3 protein: CASREGGGDTQYF
J gene: TRBJ2-1; V gene: TRBV5-1; clone size: NA; CDR3 protein: CASSSLAGGDNEQFF
J gene: TRBJ2-5; V gene: TRBV7-2; clone size: once; CDR3 protein: CASSFAGGPETQYF
J gene: TRBJ2-4; V gene: TRBV7-9; clone size: NA; CDR3 protein: CASSLALGQGAKNIQYF
J gene: TRBJ2-1; V gene: TRBV9; clone size: few; CDR3 protein: CASSDPSGSQNAYNEQFF
J gene: TRBJ2-1; V gene: TRBV24-1; clone size: NA; CDR3 protein: CATSPGREVYNEQFF
J gene: TRBJ2-1; V gene: TRBV2; clone size: NA; CDR3 protein: CASSEGGVGRQFF
J gene: TRBJ2-2; V gene: TRBV3-1/TRBV3-2; clone size: NA; CDR3 protein: CASSQGEPFLGELFF
J gene: TRBJ2-3; V gene: TRBV6-2/TRBV6-3; clone size: once; CDR3 protein: CASSSGRDPNTDTQYF
J gene: TRBJ1-4; V gene: TRBV25-1; clone size: NA; CDR3 protein: CASSDIWGGDEKLFF
J gene: TRBJ2-2; V gene: TRBV28; clone size: NA; CDR3 protein: CASKDSLTTGELFF
J gene: TRBJ2-3; V gene: TRBV5-1; clone size: NA; CDR3 protein: CASSLVDRDTDTQYF
J gene: TRBJ2-4; V gene: TRBV3-1/TRBV3-2; clone size: NA; CDR3 protein: CASSQDENIQYF
J gene: TRBJ1-2; V gene: TRBV9; clone size: NA; CDR3 protein: CASSVRSGTNYGYTF
J gene: TRBJ1-2; V gene: TRBV5-6; clone size: once; CDR3 protein: CASSLVHSIFQGEVGYTF
J gene: TRBJ1-5; V gene: TRBV18; clone size: few; CDR3 protein: CASSPRGDSNQPQHF
J gene: TRBJ1-5; V gene: TRBV19; clone size: NA; CDR3 protein: CASSIEVSNQPQHF
J gene: TRBJ1-1; V gene: TRBV5-5; clone size: NA; CDR3 protein: CASSSHGTKNTEAFF
J gene: TRBJ1-5; V gene: TRBV24-1; clone size: NA; CDR3 protein: CATSDGQSGYSNQPQHF
J gene: TRBJ1-5; V gene: TRBV18; clone size: NA; CDR3 protein: CASSPRGGPTQPQHF
J gene: TRBJ2-1; V gene: TRBV6-5; clone size: NA; CDR3 protein: CASKTSGSHSEQFF
J gene: TRBJ2-4; V gene: TRBV5-1; clone size: once; CDR3 protein: CASSLGSGGGNIQYF
J gene: TRBJ2-3; V gene: TRBV11-2; clone size: NA; CDR3 protein: CASSSADRDFDTQYF
J gene: TRBJ1-4; V gene: TRBV9; clone size: NA; CDR3 protein: CASSVVGKTTEGWEKLFF
J gene: TRBJ1-1; V gene: TRBV2; clone size: NA; CDR3 protein: CASRSGGTEAFF
J gene: TRBJ1-1; V gene: TRBV24-1; clone size: NA; CDR3 protein: CATSDSRQGGDTEAFF
J gene: TRBJ2-1; V gene: TRBV4-1; clone size: medium-sized; CDR3 protein: CASSTTTSSTVNEQFF
J gene: TRBJ1-1; V gene: TRBV12-3/TRBV12-4; clone size: NA; CDR3 protein: CASIAAEAFF
J gene: TRBJ2-2; V gene: TRBV6-5; clone size: NA; CDR3 protein: CTGGDANTGELFF
J gene: TRBJ2-7; V gene: TRBV19; clone size: NA; CDR3 protein: CASRITGTGAYEQYF
J gene: TRBJ1-5; V gene: TRBV6-2/TRBV6-3; clone size: NA; CDR3 protein: CASSFRGLNQPQHF
J gene: TRBJ1-2; V gene: TRBV15; clone size: once; CDR3 protein: CATSARGFNYGYTF
J gene: TRBJ2-7; V gene: TRBV2; clone size: NA; CDR3 protein: CASYGRLAGNYEQYF
J gene: TRBJ1-4; V gene: TRBV7-8; clone size: NA; CDR3 protein: CASSLGGGGFNEKLFF
J gene: TRBJ2-7; V gene: TRBV30; clone size: NA; CDR3 protein: CAWSVWGRADEQYF
J gene: TRBJ1-5; V gene: TRBV7-3; clone size: NA; CDR3 protein: CASSLLPLASGNQPQHF
J gene: TRBJ2-1; V gene: TRBV7-2; clone size: NA; CDR3 protein: CASRTSASGYNEQFF
J gene: TRBJ2-5; V gene: TRBV6-2/TRBV6-3; clone size: NA; CDR3 protein: CASSQRLAGGETQYF